The 27 T cell receptor beta chains below all came from one sample that was sequenced in a study of control samples from healthy donors and cancer patients. Clones were sequenced by immunoSEQ multiplex PCR, and TCRdb holds only the in-frame ones, with some missing. Of roughly 20,000 clones detected, 84% appear once; the ten largest clones hold roughly 23%. Material for sequencing was PBMCs. The source of these receptors is a man aged 55 to 70 with colorectal cancer.

In this sample, this clone turned up once. The V and J genes are TRBV30 and TRBJ1-1; 9 nucleotides agree with TRBD1. The CDR3 totals 15 residues. Germline loops: CDR1 GTSNPN, CDR2 SVGIG (reference sequence). With V trimmed by 0 bases and J by 4 bases, 6 bases remained unmatched. The CDR3 DNA follows: TGTGCCTGGAGTGTCCCAAGGACAGGGGTCACTGAAGCTTTCTTT. As protein: CAWSVPRTGVTEAFF. Full variable domain (missing parts from reference TRBV30 and TRBJ1-1): SQTIHQWPATLVQPVGSPLSLECTVEGTSNPNLYWYRQAAGRGLQLLFYSVGIGQISSEVPQNLSASRPQDRQFILSSKKLLLSDSGFYLCAWSVPRTGVTEAFFGQGTRLTVV.

The rearrangement joins TRBV5-1 to TRBJ1-1, with 9 bases matching TRBD1. V gave up 3 bases and J gave up 4 bases; unmatched junction bases: 1. Germline CDR1 reads SGHRS; CDR2 reads YFSETQ. CDR3 size: 13 residues. Here the CDR3 reads CASSSQGATEAFF. DNA for the CDR3: TGCGCCAGCAGCTCACAGGGGGCCACTGAAGCTTTCTTT.

The rearrangement links TRBV19 to TRBJ2-7, with TRBD1 matching over 8 bases. J gave up 0 bases and V 7 bases, and 17 bases lay outside the gene matches. This CDR3 comprises 18 residues. Germline values: CDR1 LNHDA, CDR2 SQIVND (reference sequence). CDR3 sequence: CASTLRRADRESSYEQYV. The CDR3 DNA sequence: TGTGCCAGTACCCTCCGACGTGCGGACAGGGAGAGCTCCTACGAGCAGTACGTC.

This rearrangement joins TRBV30 to TRBJ2-2; no firm D call. Germline V lookup: CDR1 GTSNPN, CDR2 SVGIG (reference sequence). This CDR3 comprises 12 residues. The V end was cut by 4 bases, the J end by 3 bases, with 6 bases between. CDR3 sequence: CAWTLDTGELFF. The CDR3 nucleotides read TGTGCCTGGACCCTGGACACCGGGGAGCTGTTTTTT. Full variable domain (outside the CDR3, taken from reference TRBV30 and TRBJ2-2): SQTIHQWPATLVQPVGSPLSLECTVEGTSNPNLYWYRQAAGRGLQLLFYSVGIGQISSEVPQNLSASRPQDRQFILSSKKLLLSDSGFYLCAWTLDTGELFFGEGSRLTVL.

The chain employs TRBV10-3 and TRBJ2-1; 10 nucleotides align to TRBD2. Germline-derived CDR1 and CDR2 are ENHRY and SYGVKD. This CDR3 spans 16 amino acids. V was clipped by 4 bases and J by 6 bases; unmatched bases: 9. The CDR3 coding sequence is TGTGCCATCAGTGGTGAGCGGGGGGGCCCCCCCAATGAGCAGTTCTTC. Translation: CAISGERGGPPNEQFF.

The V call is TRBV12-5, the J call TRBJ1-2; possibly TRBD1 for D (6 bases). Trimming removed 7 bases at V and 6 bases at J, with 18 bases between. Germline CDR1 reads LGHNT; CDR2 reads FRNRAP. This CDR3 is built from 14 residues. The CDR3 region is CASADRKTGHGYTF. The DNA of the CDR3 is TGTGCTAGTGCCGATCGAAAGACAGGTCATGGCTACACCTTC.

The chain has TRBV19 and TRBJ1-3, with 7 nucleotides matching TRBD1. Germline V gives CDR1 LNHDA, CDR2 SQIVND (reference sequence). This CDR3 contains 16 residues. V trimming: 2 bases; J trimming: 4 bases; junction bases outside the gene matches: 8. The CDR3 nucleotides read TGTGCCAGTAGTATATCGACAGGGAGGTACGGAAACACCATATATTTT. Translation: CASSISTGRYGNTIYF.

This clone showed up just a few times. The V gene is TRBV9, the J gene TRBJ2-1; D may be TRBD1 (5 bases). Looked up from germline, CDR1 is SGDLS and CDR2 is YYNGEE. This CDR3 is built from 15 residues. Trimming took off 0 bases at V and 2 bases at J, with 9 bases between the two ends. Here the CDR3 DNA reads TGTGCCAGCAGCGTAGAGGGGTTACCCTACAATGAGCAGTTCTTC. Translating gives CASSVEGLPYNEQFF.

The chain employs TRBV7-9 and TRBJ1-5; D ambiguous. This CDR3 spans 12 amino acids. Germline V CDR1 and CDR2: SEHNR, FQNEAQ (reference sequence). Between the trimmed V and J ends, which lost 1 base and 6 bases, there was a span of 4 bases. CDR3 coding DNA: TGTGCCAGCAGCTTAGAAGGTCAGCCCCAGCATTTT. Amino acids: CASSLEGQPQHF.

The gene calls are TRBV27 and TRBJ1-1; 10 bases agree with TRBD1. The length of the CDR3 is 15 residues. V shed 5 bases, J shed 8 bases, and the junction held 11 bases outside the gene matches. CDR1 MNHEY and CDR2 SMNVEV come from the germline V gene (reference sequence). The DNA for the CDR3 is TGTGCCAGCAGTACTGGGGGGACAGGGGTTGGGGAAGCTTTCTTT. The encoded protein is CASSTGGTGVGEAFF.

This clone has a handful of counts. The rearrangement uses TRBV5-4 and TRBJ1-1, with D unresolved. The length of the CDR3 is 16 residues. V lost 3 bases and J 1 base, leaving 16 bases between the germline ends. Per germline, CDR1 SGHNT and CDR2 YYREEE (reference sequence). CDR3 region: CASSSPGWVANTEAFF. Written as DNA, the CDR3 is TGTGCCAGCAGCTCCCCCGGTTGGGTTGCGAACACTGAAGCTTTCTTT.

In regard to this clone: A junction boundary mismatches the germline segment, possibly from a read error. The V and J genes are TRBV4-1 and TRBJ2-4, with D possibly being TRBD1 (5 bases). Germline V gives CDR1 MGHRA, CDR2 YSYEKL. The CDR3 is 15 amino acids. Written as DNA, the CDR3 is TGCGCCAGCAGCCGGGTGGGGCCAGCCGAAAACATTCAGTACTTC. The encoded protein is CASSRVGPAENIQYF.

The table lists this clone with a few counts. The rearrangement links TRBV7-9 to TRBJ2-1; TRBD2 aligns across 8 bases. Germline loops: CDR1 SEHNR, CDR2 FQNEAQ (reference sequence). This CDR3 has 13 amino acids. CDR3 sequence reads: CAGRGGTYNEQFF. DNA of the CDR3: TGTGCGGGACGGGGGGGCACCTACAATGAGCAGTTCTTC.

The chain recombines TRBV5-1 with TRBJ1-1; D uncertain. Germline V lookup: CDR1 SGHRS, CDR2 YFSETQ. Trimming removed 6 bases at V and 0 bases at J, with 9 bases between. The CDR3 length is 13 residues. The CDR3 loop is CASTLGMNTEAFF. CDR3 bases: TGCGCCAGCACCCTGGGGATGAACACTGAAGCTTTCTTT.

Within the sample, this clone is medium-sized (0.01 to 0.1%). The J gene is TRBJ2-1, the V gene TRBV6-5; 11 nucleotides line up with TRBD2. The germline V gene has CDR1 MNHEY and CDR2 SVGAGI. V lost 3 bases and J lost 1; bases outside the gene matches: 2. The CDR3 has 16 amino acids. The CDR3 loop reads CASSYLAGGSYNEQFF. Written as DNA, the CDR3 is TGTGCCAGCAGTTATCTAGCGGGGGGATCCTACAATGAGCAGTTCTTC.

The genes are TRBV2 and TRBJ1-1, with 10 positions matching TRBD1. V lost 0 bases, J lost 2 bases, and 6 bases stayed unmatched. This CDR3 contains 17 residues. The germline CDR1 and CDR2 sequences are SNHLY and FYNNEI. The CDR3 loop reads CASSEALRDRGNTEAFF. CDR3 nucleotides: TGTGCCAGCAGTGAAGCGCTTCGGGACAGGGGAAACACTGAAGCTTTCTTT.

The chain has TRBV29-1 and TRBJ1-4; 10 nucleotides align to TRBD1. This CDR3 contains 15 residues. The V segment lost 6 bases and the J segment 4 bases; nucleotides outside the gene matches: 8. Germline V CDR1 and CDR2: SQVTM, ANQGSEA. The CDR3 DNA reads TGCAGCGTAGCCGGGACAGGGGCGGGTAATGAAAAACTGTTTTTT. Encoded protein: CSVAGTGAGNEKLFF.

This sequence joins TRBV18 and TRBJ1-6, with 7 bases that match TRBD1. Germline trimming cut 2 bases from V and 7 bases from J; bases unmatched to any gene: 5. Germline lookup yields CDR1 KGHSH and CDR2 LQKENI. CDR3 length equals 15 residues. The CDR3 is CASSPSGTANSPLHF. The CDR3 DNA reads as TGTGCCAGCTCACCATCCGGGACAGCAAATTCACCCCTCCACTTT.

The chain combines TRBV5-1 with TRBJ1-4, with D possibly being TRBD1 (6 bases). Trimming took off 6 bases at V and 3 bases at J, with 18 bases between the two ends. Germline lookup yields CDR1 SGHRS and CDR2 YFSETQ. CDR3 size: 16 residues. CDR3 sequence: CASTPGQGIPNEKLFF. The CDR3 region has the DNA TGCGCCAGCACCCCAGGGCAGGGGATCCCTAATGAAAAACTGTTTTTT.

The chain has TRBV4-1 and TRBJ2-1; D may be TRBD1 (6 bases). There are 17 residues in the CDR3. V lost 0 bases to trimming and J lost 0 bases, with 12 bases between them. Germline values: CDR1 MGHRA, CDR2 YSYEKL. CDR3 amino acids: CASSQDSRGSSYNEQFF. CDR3 DNA: TGCGCCAGCAGCCAAGATTCGAGGGGGAGCTCCTACAATGAGCAGTTCTTC.

This clone was seen only once. The V and J genes are TRBV9 and TRBJ1-1; D unclear. The V gene's germline CDR1 is SGDLS and CDR2 YYNGEE. V was shortened by 0 bases and J by 6 bases, with 9 bases between the two germline ends. This CDR3 comprises 13 residues. CDR3 amino acids: CASSVEDFAEAFF. CDR3 coding DNA: TGTGCCAGCAGCGTAGAGGACTTCGCTGAAGCTTTCTTT.

The chain couples TRBV2 to TRBJ1-5; no clear D gene. The CDR3 sequence is 13 residues long. Germline V CDR1 and CDR2: SNHLY, FYNNEI. V was cut by 5 bases and J by 7 bases, with 12 bases left in between. The CDR3 DNA is TGTGCCAGCAGTCGGGAGGCAGGACAGCCCCAGCATTTT. The encoded protein is CASSREAGQPQHF.

V usage is TRBV3-1 (or the pseudogene TRBV3-2) and J usage is TRBJ1-2, with D tentatively TRBD1 (6 bases). Trimming shortened V by 3 bases and J by 13 bases, and 15 bases separated the two germline ends. Germline V lookup: CDR1 LGHDT, CDR2 YNNKEL (reference sequence). This CDR3 contains 12 residues. CDR3 nucleotide sequence: TGTGCCAGCAGCCAGGCAGGGGAGGTTGGCACCTTC. This translates into CASSQAGEVGTF.

In this sample, this clone turned up once. The rearrangement links TRBV15 to TRBJ1-6, with TRBD1 matching 7 bases. This CDR3 has 16 amino acids. Germline V gene lookup returns CDR1 LNHNV and CDR2 YYDKDF (reference sequence). V shed 4 bases, J shed 4 bases, and the junction held 7 bases outside the gene matches. This CDR3 is CATSIRTGYYNSPLHF. CDR3 bases: TGTGCCACCAGCATCAGGACAGGCTATTATAATTCACCCCTCCACTTT.

The chain is built from TRBV19 and TRBJ2-5; D is uncertain. Germline lookup yields CDR1 LNHDA and CDR2 SQIVND (reference sequence). The CDR3 sequence is 13 residues long. V lost 3 bases, J lost 2 bases, and 7 bases lay in between. The CDR3 bases are TGTGCCAGTAGTATCTCCGGGCAAGAGACCCAGTACTTC. Its protein is CASSISGQETQYF.

The CDR3 sequence is CSAHVGATTDTQYF. Written as DNA, the CDR3 is TGCAGCGCCCACGTGGGGGCGACCACAGATACGCAGTATTTT. The chain employs TRBV29-1 and TRBJ2-3; TRBD1 is a possible D gene (6 bases). The CDR3 totals 14 residues. The V and J ends lost 7 bases and 2 bases respectively, with 16 bases between them. Looked up from germline, CDR1 is SQVTM and CDR2 is ANQGSEA.

This chain connects TRBV7-9 to TRBJ1-2, with D unresolved. This CDR3 has 14 amino acids. V lost 1 base, J lost 6 bases, and 12 bases lay in between. Germline V gene sequence: CDR1 SEHNR, CDR2 FQNEAQ (reference sequence). The CDR3 is CASSLDRSGNGYTF. For the CDR3, the DNA is TGTGCCAGCAGCTTAGATCGCAGCGGGAATGGCTACACCTTC. Together with reference TRBV7-9 and TRBJ1-2, the CDR3 gives the full variable domain: DTGVSQNPRHKITKRGQNVTFRCDPISEHNRLYWYRQTLGQGPEFLTYFQNEAQLEKSRLLSDRFSAERPKGSFSTLEIQRTEQGDSAMYLCASSLDRSGNGYTFGSGTRLTVV.